What follows are 15 T cell receptor beta chains derived from one specimen sequenced in a study of blood T cell repertoires in COVID-19. TCRdb keeps only in-frame clones here, not all; method: immunoSEQ multiplex PCR. The table lists 100,000 to 150,000 clones, around four fifths of them singletons. Sequencing used peripheral blood. The source is a human donor in a cohort sampled during active COVID-19.

This clone was seen a single time. V usage is TRBV4-3 and J usage is TRBJ2-2, with D possibly matching TRBD2 (5 bases). The CDR3 has 14 residues. V was cut by 0 bases and J by 6 bases, with 8 bases left in between. Per germline, CDR1 LGHNA and CDR2 YSLEER. The CDR3 DNA sequence: TGCGCCAGCAGCCAAGACGGGGTCGCCGGGGAGCTGTTTTTT. This gives the protein CASSQDGVAGELFF.

This chain connects TRBV11-1 to TRBJ2-3; a possible D gene is TRBD2 (5 bases). V was cut by 7 bases and J by 0 bases, with 11 bases left in between. This CDR3 has 14 amino acids. Germline V CDR1 and CDR2: SGHAT, FQDESV (reference sequence). The CDR3 nucleotides read TGTGCCAGCACCTCGAGCGGCAGCACAGATACGCAGTATTTT. Amino acid sequence: CASTSSGSTDTQYF.

This chain connects TRBV5-1 to TRBJ1-1; the match to TRBD1 covers 9 bases. The CDR3 is made up of 14 amino acids. The V gene end was trimmed by 4 bases and the J gene end by 0 bases; junction bases not matched to a gene: 1. Per germline, CDR1 SGHRS and CDR2 YFSETQ. In nucleotides, the CDR3 is TGCGCCAGCAGCGGGACAGGGTTGAACACTGAAGCTTTCTTT. Translation: CASSGTGLNTEAFF.

This chain links TRBV19 with TRBJ2-7, with 9 bases identical to TRBD1. V shed 5 bases and J 5 bases; nucleotides not matched to a gene: 4. The CDR3 runs to 13 residues. Germline V gene lookup returns CDR1 LNHDA and CDR2 SQIVND (reference sequence). CDR3 protein: CASSPRDRDEQYF. The CDR3 DNA sequence: TGTGCCAGTAGTCCCCGGGACAGGGACGAGCAGTACTTC.

This clone was found once. The chain joins TRBV5-4 to TRBJ2-3, with TRBD1 identical over 7 bases. The V gene's germline CDR1 is SGHNT and CDR2 YYREEE (reference sequence). The length of the CDR3 is 15 residues. Unmatched junction bases numbered 2, after V lost 0 bases and J lost 1 base. Written as DNA, the CDR3 is TGTGCCAGCAGCTTGGGACAGGGACGCACAGATACGCAGTATTTT. Amino acid sequence: CASSLGQGRTDTQYF.

J is TRBJ2-1 and V is TRBV3-1 (or the pseudogene TRBV3-2); 10 bases match TRBD2. Germline CDR1 LGHDT, CDR2 YNNKEL (reference sequence). Trimming removed 4 bases from V and 2 bases from J; junction bases left unmatched: 2. The CDR3 contains 15 residues. CDR3: CASSLSGRAYNEQFF. The CDR3 DNA is TGTGCCAGCAGCCTAAGCGGGAGGGCCTACAATGAGCAGTTCTTC.

The CDR3 DNA sequence: TGTGCCAGCAGCGGCGCCGGGACAGGGACCGGGGAGCTGTTTTTT. Protein product: CASSGAGTGTGELFF. V usage is TRBV5-4 and J usage is TRBJ2-2; 9 bases align to TRBD1. CDR3 length: 15 residues. Trimming at V came to 4 bases and at J to 5 bases, leaving 6 bases not matched to a gene. The germline CDR1 and CDR2 sequences are SGHNT and YYREEE (reference sequence).

The rearrangement uses TRBV28 and TRBJ1-1, with D possibly being TRBD1 (6 bases). In germline, CDR1 is MDHEN, CDR2 SYDVKM. V lost 3 bases and J lost 0, with 17 bases in between. This CDR3 region has 17 residues. CDR3 sequence: CASSFPIRDILNTEAFF. The CDR3 nucleotides are TGTGCCAGCAGTTTCCCCATCAGGGACATCCTGAACACTGAAGCTTTCTTT.

The chain links TRBV9 to TRBJ2-1; the match to TRBD2 covers 7 bases. The CDR3 covers 15 residues. Germline assignment: CDR1 SGDLS and CDR2 YYNGEE. V lost 0 bases and J lost 4; bases outside the gene matches: 4. The CDR3 DNA is TGTGCCAGCAGCGTAGAGGGAGGGAGTTACAATGAGCAGTTCTTC. Translated: CASSVEGGSYNEQFF.

This chain connects TRBV10-3 to TRBJ2-3; the D gene is possibly TRBD2 (5 bases). The germline V gene has CDR1 ENHRY and CDR2 SYGVKD. Trimming removed 5 bases from V and 4 bases from J, with 10 bases in between. The CDR3 has 13 residues. As DNA, the CDR3 is TGTGCCATCAGTCGACTAAACTCAGATACGCAGTATTTT. Protein product: CAISRLNSDTQYF.

The gene calls are TRBV5-5 and TRBJ2-3, with D hard to call. Germline V CDR1 and CDR2: SGHKS, YYEKEE (reference sequence). The CDR3 consists of 14 residues. V dropped 1 base and J dropped 0 bases, with 6 bases sitting between them. The DNA of the CDR3 is TGTGCCAGCAGCTTGCGAGGTAGCACAGATACGCAGTATTTT. Its protein is CASSLRGSTDTQYF.

The chain employs TRBV2 and TRBJ2-7; 10 positions agree with TRBD1. Germline values: CDR1 SNHLY, CDR2 FYNNEI. With V trimmed by 7 bases and J by 4 bases, 7 bases remained unmatched. This CDR3 comprises 14 residues. CDR3 DNA sequence: TGTGCCAGCAAGAGAGACAGGGGGCCATACGAGCAGTACTTC. Protein product: CASKRDRGPYEQYF.

The chain couples TRBV20-1 to TRBJ1-1; possible D gene TRBD1, 6 bases. CDR1 is DFQATT and CDR2 is SNEGSKA in the germline V gene (reference sequence). V was cut by 3 bases and J by 1 base, with 18 bases left in between. The length of the CDR3 is 16 residues. CDR3 in DNA: TGCAGTGCTAGTCGAGTTCACCGGGACAAGAACACTGAAGCTTTCTTT. Residues: CSASRVHRDKNTEAFF.

V usage is TRBV28 and J usage is TRBJ2-5; 13 nucleotides align to TRBD2. This CDR3 comprises 15 residues. V gave up 4 bases and J gave up 5 bases; unmatched junction bases: 4. Germline V gene data show CDR1 as MDHEN and CDR2 as SYDVKM. CDR3 protein: CASSSGLAGKETQYF. DNA for the CDR3: TGTGCCAGCAGTTCGGGACTAGCGGGGAAGGAGACCCAGTACTTC.

This chain joins TRBV3-1 (or the pseudogene TRBV3-2) and TRBJ2-7, with D perhaps TRBD2 (7 bases). Between the trimmed V and J ends, which lost 2 bases and 6 bases, there was a span of 11 bases. The CDR3 consists of 13 residues. Looked up from germline, CDR1 is LGHDT and CDR2 is YNNKEL (reference sequence). The CDR3 DNA reads TGTGCCAGCAGCCAATTTAGGGGGGGCGAGCAGTACTTC. It is translated as CASSQFRGGEQYF.